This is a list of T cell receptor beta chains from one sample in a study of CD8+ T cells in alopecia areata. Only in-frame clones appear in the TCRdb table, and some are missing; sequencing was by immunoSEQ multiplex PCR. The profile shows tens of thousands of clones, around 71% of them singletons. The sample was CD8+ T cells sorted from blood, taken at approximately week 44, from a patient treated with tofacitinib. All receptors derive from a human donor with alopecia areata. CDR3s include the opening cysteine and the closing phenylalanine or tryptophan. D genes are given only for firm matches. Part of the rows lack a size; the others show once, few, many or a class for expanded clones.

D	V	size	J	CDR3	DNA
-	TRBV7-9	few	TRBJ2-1	CASGYSGGTYNEQFF	TGTGCCAGCGGGTATAGCGGTGGAACCTACAATGAGCAGTTCTTC
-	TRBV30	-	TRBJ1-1	CAWRDLTGNTEAFF	TGTGCCTGGAGGGACCTAACAGGGAACACTGAAGCTTTCTTT
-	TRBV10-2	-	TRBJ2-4	CASRDGAKNIQYF	TGCGCCAGCAGGGACGGCGCCAAAAACATTCAGTACTTC
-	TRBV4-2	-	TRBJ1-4	CASSQGLREEKLFF	TGTGCCAGCAGCCAAGGCCTAAGGGAAGAAAAACTGTTTTTT
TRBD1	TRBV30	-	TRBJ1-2	CALTKTWDRGNYGYTF	TGTGCCCTAACCAAGACCTGGGACAGGGGGAACTATGGCTACACCTTC
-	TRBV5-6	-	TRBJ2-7	CASSSTLQYEQYF	TGTGCCAGCAGCTCGACCCTTCAGTACGAGCAGTACTTC
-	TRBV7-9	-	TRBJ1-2	CASSGGSYGYTF	TGTGCCAGCAGCGGGGGCAGCTATGGCTACACCTTC
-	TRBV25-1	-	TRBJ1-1	CASRGGNTEAFF	TGTGCCAGCAGAGGGGGAAACACTGAAGCTTTCTTT
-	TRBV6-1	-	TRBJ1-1	CASLSGSWVNTEAFF	TGTGCCAGCTTATCGGGGTCATGGGTGAACACTGAAGCTTTCTTT
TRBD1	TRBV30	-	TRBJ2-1	CAWSVGQGVGEQFF	TGTGCCTGGAGTGTTGGTCAGGGGGTAGGTGAGCAGTTCTTC
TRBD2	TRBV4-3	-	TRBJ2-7	CASSQGAGYEQYF	TGCGCCAGCAGCCAAGGAGCGGGATACGAGCAGTACTTC
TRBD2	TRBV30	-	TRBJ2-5	CASRTTSGETQYF	TGTGCCTCGCGGACCACTAGCGGAGAGACCCAGTACTTC
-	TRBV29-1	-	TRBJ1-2	CSVEDGAGYGYTF	TGCAGCGTTGAAGATGGCGCAGGCTATGGCTACACCTTC
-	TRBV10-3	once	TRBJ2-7	CAISEYGTTYEQYF	TGTGCCATCAGTGAGTACGGGACAACCTACGAGCAGTACTTC
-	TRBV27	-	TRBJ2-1	CASSLSGGSYNEQFF	TGTGCCAGCAGTTTATCAGGGGGCTCCTACAATGAGCAGTTCTTC
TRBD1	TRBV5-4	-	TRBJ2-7	CASSLGQGEYEQYF	TGTGCCAGCAGCCTCGGACAGGGAGAATACGAGCAGTACTTC
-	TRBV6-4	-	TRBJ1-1	CASSDSGTGTEAFF	TGTGCCAGCAGTGACTCGGGGACGGGCACTGAAGCTTTCTTT
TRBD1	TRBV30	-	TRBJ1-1	CAWSVDRDTEAFF	TGTGCCTGGAGTGTGGACAGGGATACTGAAGCTTTCTTT
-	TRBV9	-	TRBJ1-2	CASSGPSDNYGYTF	TGTGCCAGCAGCGGCCCGTCGGACAACTATGGCTACACCTTC
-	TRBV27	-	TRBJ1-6	CASTTRRDNSPLHF	TGTGCCAGCACGACTAGGAGGGATAATTCACCCCTCCACTTT
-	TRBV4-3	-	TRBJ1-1	CASSQLDHNTEAFF	TGCGCCAGCAGCCAACTGGACCATAACACTGAAGCTTTCTTT
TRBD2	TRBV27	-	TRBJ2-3	CASSLWGGGGQYTDTQYF	TGTGCCAGCAGTCTTTGGGGTGGCGGGGGGCAATACACAGATACGCAGTATTTT
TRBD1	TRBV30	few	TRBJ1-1	CAWTPGQGNTEAFF	TGTGCCTGGACCCCCGGACAGGGGAACACTGAAGCTTTCTTT
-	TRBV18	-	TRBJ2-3	CASSLAGPEPLKDTDTQYF	TGTGCCAGCTCACTAGCCGGGCCAGAGCCACTCAAGGACACAGATACGCAGTATTTT
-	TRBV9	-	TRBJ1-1	CASSVGTGTTEAFF	TGTGCCAGCAGCGTAGGTACGGGGACCACTGAAGCTTTCTTT
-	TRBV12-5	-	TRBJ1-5	CASGLGYQPQHF	TGTGCTAGTGGTTTGGGCTATCAGCCCCAGCATTTT
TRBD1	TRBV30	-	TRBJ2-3	CACWGTGDSTDTQYF	TGTGCCTGCTGGGGGACAGGGGATAGCACAGATACGCAGTATTTT
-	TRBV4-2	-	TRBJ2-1	CASSQFGGRGNEQFF	TGTGCCAGCAGTCAGTTCGGGGGCCGGGGGAATGAGCAGTTCTTC
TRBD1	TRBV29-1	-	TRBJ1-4	CSVEAPGGFNEKLFF	TGCAGCGTTGAAGCCCCAGGGGGGTTTAATGAAAAACTGTTTTTT
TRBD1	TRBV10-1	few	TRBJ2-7	CASGSGQGNYEQYF	TGCGCCAGCGGTTCGGGACAGGGGAATTACGAGCAGTACTTC
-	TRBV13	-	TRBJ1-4	CASSSQGSGDSEKLFF	TGTGCCAGCAGCTCCCAGGGATCTGGGGATAGTGAAAAACTGTTTTTT
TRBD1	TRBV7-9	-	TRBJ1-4	CASSPQRTGGNEKLFF	TGTGCCAGCAGCCCCCAGCGGACAGGAGGCAATGAAAAACTGTTTTTT
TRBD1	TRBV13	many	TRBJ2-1	CASSFGTANNEQFF	TGTGCCAGCAGCTTTGGGACAGCCAACAATGAGCAGTTCTTC
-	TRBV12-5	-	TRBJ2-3	CASGFSGAGTDTQYF	TGTGCTAGTGGTTTTTCGGGGGCCGGCACAGATACGCAGTATTTT
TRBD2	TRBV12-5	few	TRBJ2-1	CASDRAGGYNEQFF	TGTGCTAGTGACAGAGCGGGGGGCTACAATGAGCAGTTCTTC
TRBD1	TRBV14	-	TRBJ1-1	CASSHDRTGASNTEAFF	TGTGCCAGCAGTCACGACCGGACAGGGGCGTCGAACACTGAAGCTTTCTTT
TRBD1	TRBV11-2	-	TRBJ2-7	CASSRDSPYEQYF	TGTGCCAGCAGCCGGGACAGCCCCTACGAGCAGTACTTC
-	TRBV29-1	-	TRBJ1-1	CSVGNTEAFF	TGCAGCGTTGGTAACACTGAAGCTTTCTTT
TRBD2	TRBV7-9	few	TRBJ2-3	CASSPIRDYPGVDTQYF	TGTGCCAGCAGCCCTATCCGGGACTACCCTGGTGTAGATACGCAGTATTTT
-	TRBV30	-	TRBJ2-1	CAWSGGVSFDEQFF	TGTGCCTGGAGTGGGGGGGTTAGCTTCGATGAGCAGTTCTTC
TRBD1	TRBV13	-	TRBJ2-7	CASSLEQGVYEQYF	TGTGCCAGCAGCTTAGAACAGGGGGTTTACGAGCAGTACTTC
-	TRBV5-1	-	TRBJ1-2	CASSLGQGRGYTF	TGCGCCAGCAGCTTGGGGCAGGGCCGCGGCTACACCTTC
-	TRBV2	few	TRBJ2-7	CASSENSWVTYEQYF	TGTGCCAGCAGCGAAAACAGCTGGGTAACCTACGAGCAGTACTTC
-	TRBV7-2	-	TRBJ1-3	CASSPGLSSGNTIYF	TGTGCCAGCAGCCCCGGGTTGAGCTCTGGAAACACCATATATTTT
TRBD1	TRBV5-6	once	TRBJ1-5	CASSYGTGADQPQHF	TGTGCCAGCAGCTACGGGACAGGGGCGGATCAGCCCCAGCATTTT
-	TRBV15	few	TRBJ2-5	CATSSHRSGQETQYF	TGTGCCACCAGCAGCCATAGATCGGGTCAAGAGACCCAGTACTTC